A single sample is the source of the 7 T cell receptor beta chains below, sequenced in a study of radiation and T cells in renal cell carcinoma (TCRdb year 2020). Libraries were prepared through the immunoSEQ multiplex PCR assay. TCRdb limited this immuneACCESS table to in-frame rearrangements with V and J called. A share of clones is missing; checked studies link under half to unresolved V genes, and the rest is unexplained. The sample table lists fewer than 80,000 clones, over 65% of them with a count of one. More than 2% of the sample comes from the top ten. This specimen's time point label, interpreted: blood 4 weeks post-SBRT, at nephrectomy. The treatment or condition label, as the study defines it: 15 Gy SBRT to primary tumor, nephrectomy 4 weeks later. This material consisted of blood, taken from a patient whose treatment included radiotherapy and nephrectomy. Every receptor here comes from a woman aged 60 to 75 with renal cell carcinoma.

The chain recombines TRBV5-1 with TRBJ1-2; D is possibly TRBD1 (5 bases). The germline gives CDR1 SGHRS, CDR2 YFSETQ. The CDR3 contains 11 residues. Trimming took off 7 bases at V and 5 bases at J, with 9 bases between the two ends. The chain's CDR3 is CASRDLYGYTF. DNA of the CDR3: TGCGCCAGCCGGGACCTGTATGGCTACACCTTC.

The chain uses TRBV5-4 and TRBJ2-1, with 11 positions matching TRBD1. CDR1 is SGHNT and CDR2 is YYREEE in the germline V gene (reference sequence). After removal of 4 bases from V and 1 base from J, the junction contained 4 bases not matched to a gene. CDR3 size: 16 residues. In DNA, the CDR3 is TGTGCCAGCAGCAAGGGACAGGGGGGGTCCTACAATGAGCAGTTCTTC. Protein product: CASSKGQGGSYNEQFF.

The rearrangement uses TRBV29-1 and TRBJ2-5, with 9 bases identical to TRBD1. Germline loops: CDR1 SQVTM, CDR2 ANQGSEA. With 4 bases clipped from V and 7 bases from J, the junction kept 7 bases outside the gene matches. This CDR3 contains 13 residues. The CDR3 loop is CSVGTGGTGTQYF. CDR3 in DNA: TGCAGCGTTGGAACAGGGGGCACGGGGACCCAGTACTTC.

This clone was picked up a small number of times. The chain uses TRBV5-4 and TRBJ2-2, with a weak D call TRBD1 (5 bases). CDR1 SGHNT and CDR2 YYREEE come from the germline V gene (reference sequence). The CDR3 consists of 15 residues. Trimming pared 1 base from V and 3 bases from J, leaving 10 bases between. CDR3 DNA sequence: TGTGCCAGCAGCTTGAAAGGGGCCTACACCGGGGAGCTGTTTTTT. This encodes CASSLKGAYTGELFF. The full variable domain, rest sourced from reference TRBV5-4 and TRBJ2-2, is ETGVTQSPTHLIKTRGQQVTLRCSSQSGHNTVSWYQQALGQGPQFIFQYYREEENGRGNFPPRFSGLQFPNYSSELNVNALELDDSALYLCASSLKGAYTGELFFGEGSRLTVL.

This chain joins TRBV28 and TRBJ1-5; the match to TRBD1 covers 7 bases. Losses at the gene ends were 2 bases for V and 5 bases for J; bases not matched to a gene: 3. The CDR3 length is 14 residues. Germline CDR1 is MDHEN and CDR2 is SYDVKM. The CDR3 nucleotides read TGTGCCAGCAGTTTAAGGGACAGTTATCAGCCCCAGCATTTT. As protein: CASSLRDSYQPQHF.

This clone showed up just a few times. This chain connects TRBV7-2 to TRBJ2-1, with 8 nucleotides matching TRBD1. This CDR3 is 14 amino acids long. Trimming took 6 bases from V and 2 from J; bases not matched to a gene: 3. Germline assignment: CDR1 SGHTA and CDR2 FQGNSA. Here the CDR3 DNA reads TGTGCCAGCAGTAAGGACAGGGCCTACAATGAGCAGTTCTTC. Translating gives CASSKDRAYNEQFF.

This chain connects TRBV28 to TRBJ1-2; D is undetermined. The CDR3 is 12 amino acids. The V end was cut by 3 bases, the J end by 2 bases, with 4 bases between. CDR1 is MDHEN, CDR2 SYDVKM, per germline. The DNA for the CDR3 is TGTGCCAGCAGTTTCGGCAACTATGGCTACACCTTC. This sequence encodes CASSFGNYGYTF.